Listed here are 5 T cell receptor beta chains from one sample, sequenced in a study of CD8 T cells in ankylosing spondylitis. TCRdb used MiXCR to reprocess the 5' RACE reads, holding one entry per CDR3 protein. In the table there are 150,000 to 200,000 distinct CDR3 sequences, more than 9% of which are singletons. Sequenced input: blood, either unsorted or a sorted T cell fraction (not recorded which). The receptors here all came from a male donor with ankylosing spondylitis or in good health (not recorded which).

Notes on this clonotype: This may stem from a read error, because a much larger clone lies one nucleotide away. V is TRBV5-1 and J is TRBJ1-4; perhaps TRBD1 as D (6 bases). Per the germline V gene, CDR1 is SGHRS and CDR2 is YFSETQ. CDR3 length: 16 residues. The CDR3 nucleotides read TGCACCAGCAGCTGGACCCCACAGGGCGGGACTGAAAAACTGTTTTTT. Residues: CTSSWTPQGGTEKLFF. Full variable domain (outside the CDR3, taken from reference TRBV5-1 and TRBJ1-4): KAGVTQTPRYLIKTRGQQVTLSCSPISGHRSVSWYQQTPGQGLQFLFEYFSETQRNKGNFPGRFSGRQFSNSRSEMNVSTLELGDSALYLCTSSWTPQGGTEKLFFGSGTQLSVL.

This clonotype was counted at least ten times. The gene calls are TRBV7-8 and TRBJ2-5; D call uncertain. V gave up 4 bases and J gave up 0 bases, with 12 bases separating them. Germline V lookup: CDR1 SGHVS, CDR2 FQNEAQ. The CDR3 runs to 15 residues. The CDR3 DNA follows: TGTGCCAGCAGCTCCTCGGGCAAACACCAAGAGACCCAGTACTTC. Amino acid sequence: CASSSSGKHQETQYF.

The chain joins TRBV13 to TRBJ2-3; D call uncertain. The CDR3 sequence is 13 residues long. Per germline, CDR1 PRHDT and CDR2 FYEKMQ (reference sequence). Trimming removed 0 bases from V and 12 bases from J, with 13 bases in between. CDR3 region: CASSLGPSRLQYF. DNA of the CDR3: TGTGCCAGCAGCTTAGGCCCCAGCAGGTTACAGTATTTT.

This chain joins TRBV14 and TRBJ2-7; 7 bases line up with TRBD1. There are 13 residues in the CDR3. Germline V CDR1 and CDR2: SGHDN, FVKESK. Trimming removed 2 bases from V and 7 bases from J; junction bases left unmatched: 5. CDR3: CASSQSRGQEQYF. CDR3 bases: TGTGCCAGCAGCCAATCAAGGGGACAGGAGCAGTACTTC.

This clonotype has a count of ten or more. V and J are TRBV12-3 or TRBV12-4 and TRBJ2-1; tentatively, D is TRBD1 or TRBD2 (5 bases each). The CDR3 covers 13 residues. Between the trimmed V and J ends, which lost 3 bases and 6 bases, there was a span of 9 bases. The CDR3 reads CASSLVGTNEQFF. The CDR3 DNA reads as TGTGCCAGCAGTTTGGTTGGGACCAATGAGCAGTTCTTC.